This is a list of T cell receptor beta chains from one sample in a study of beta chain features in type 1 diabetes. Repertoires were generated with immunoSEQ multiplex PCR, while TCRdb's copy carries only in-frame clones and drops some. This table holds fewer than 300,000 clones, about a tenth found once. What was sequenced was naive CD4+ T cells from blood. All receptors come from a young man with type 1 diabetes. Each CDR3 is given with its conserved first and last residue. Each record gives: J gene, clone size, D gene, V gene, CDR3 DNA, CDR3 protein. A D gene is named only where the DNA matches it firmly. The size of a clone is reported for some rows only, either as once, few or many, or as a class for expanded clones.

>TRBJ1-5|.|.|TRBV18
TGTGCCAGCTCACCGGGACAACTTAGCAATCAGCCCCAGCATTTT
CASSPGQLSNQPQHF
>TRBJ1-1|few|.|TRBV2
TGTGCCAGCAGTGGGGGGACAACGAACACTGAAGCTTTCTTT
CASSGGTTNTEAFF
>TRBJ2-3|.|TRBD2|TRBV7-9
TGTGCCAGCAGCTCCCCTAGCGGGGGGGGCACAGATACGCAGTATTTT
CASSSPSGGGTDTQYF
>TRBJ1-5|few|TRBD1|TRBV2
TGTGCCAGCGCGGCACAGGGGAACAATCAGCCCCAGCATTTT
CASAAQGNNQPQHF
>TRBJ2-7|.|.|TRBV29-1
TGCAGCGTTGTAGAGACCGCGGCTGGCTACGAGCAGTACTTC
CSVVETAAGYEQYF
>TRBJ2-3|few|.|TRBV14
TGTGCCAGCAGCCAAGAATACCAAACAAGCACAGATACGCAGTATTTT
CASSQEYQTSTDTQYF
>TRBJ2-3|.|TRBD1|TRBV18
TGTGCCAGCTCACCGTCGTCGGGACAGGGCACAGATACGCAGTATTTT
CASSPSSGQGTDTQYF
>TRBJ1-4|.|TRBD1|TRBV30
TGTGCCTGGAGTGTCCTACAGGGGGCAGGGGAAAAACTGTTTTTT
CAWSVLQGAGEKLFF
>TRBJ2-5|few|.|TRBV4-2
TGTGCCAGCAGCCAAGAGGGCGGGGGCCCCCAAGAGACCCAGTACTTC
CASSQEGGGPQETQYF
>TRBJ2-1|.|.|TRBV7-8
TGTGCCAGCAGCTCGGTCCGAGCGGTCTCCTACAATGAGCAGTTCTTC
CASSSVRAVSYNEQFF
>TRBJ1-1|.|.|TRBV18
TGTGCCAGCTCACGCGGCCAGAACACTGAAGCTTTCTTT
CASSRGQNTEAFF